These T cell receptor beta chains were read from a single sample in a study of blood T cell repertoires in COVID-19. Sequencing used immunoSEQ multiplex PCR; TCRdb keeps in-frame clones, though not all of them. The sample carries roughly 50,000 clones, about 87% recorded once. The sample comprised peripheral blood. The receptor source for this set is a man at least 80 years old with acute or convalescent COVID-19. Each CDR3 is given without its conserved first and last residue. Fields, in order: CDR3 length, J gene, V gene, CDR3 protein.

11,TRBJ1-1,TRBV18,ASSPSVNTEAF
12,TRBJ1-2,TRBV3-1/TRBV3-2,ASSPQGRTGGYT
13,TRBJ1-6,TRBV4-2,ASRRTGARNSPLH
13,TRBJ1-3,TRBV7-9,ASSRDIFSGNTIY
11,TRBJ2-3,TRBV11-2,ASSWRARDTQY
13,TRBJ1-3,TRBV5-1,ASSLWTGGGNTIY
14,TRBJ2-6,TRBV15,ATSRGQGSGANVLT
12,TRBJ1-2,TRBV28,ASSPSTGGAGYT
15,TRBJ2-5,TRBV4-2,ASSQVSGGSIQETQY
12,TRBJ1-6,TRBV7-9,ASSFRGNRSPLH
13,TRBJ2-5,TRBV11-3,ASSSRDRGRETQY
14,TRBJ2-1,TRBV6-5,ASSYHPGQGGNEQF
13,TRBJ1-2,TRBV3-1/TRBV3-2,ASSQDWTGIYGYT
14,TRBJ2-5,TRBV4-1,ASSQDLLGGAETQY
13,TRBJ2-5,TRBV5-1,ASSLVQGSRETQY
11,TRBJ2-3,TRBV29-1,SVTEGGSGTQY
11,TRBJ2-1,TRBV12-3/TRBV12-4,ASSLGGGNEQF
11,TRBJ1-2,TRBV12-3/TRBV12-4,ASSLYREGGYT
11,TRBJ1-5,TRBV7-8,ASSQGRVQPQH
14,TRBJ2-5,TRBV7-2,ASSFQTSGGAETQY
13,TRBJ1-2,TRBV18,ASSPAGAGNYGYT
15,TRBJ1-2,TRBV3-1/TRBV3-2,ASSPLSAGNPTYGYT
12,TRBJ2-7,TRBV7-2,ASSLGAGGYEQY
13,TRBJ1-2,TRBV7-8,ASTAQVGTGGGYT
13,TRBJ1-1,TRBV19,ASSRGQGGYTEAF
11,TRBJ1-2,TRBV28,ASSLGGLYGYT
12,TRBJ2-7,TRBV6-5,ASSLGTATYEQY
12,TRBJ1-6,TRBV5-1,ASSLSGDNSPLH
14,TRBJ1-4,TRBV4-2,ASSQDRGQGYEKLF
11,TRBJ2-7,TRBV10-1,ASSESTAYEQY
9,TRBJ1-2,TRBV9,ASDNRGSYT
14,TRBJ1-6,TRBV15,ATSTGPDRGPSPLH
17,TRBJ1-2,TRBV10-1,ASSEPLALWTQANYGYT
14,TRBJ2-2,TRBV3-1/TRBV3-2,ASSLGLAANTGELF
14,TRBJ1-3,TRBV7-2,ASSFSRGGPGNTIY
14,TRBJ2-5,TRBV28,ASSPRRRGYQETQY
13,TRBJ1-4,TRBV19,ATGDRGLTNEKLF
10,TRBJ2-7,TRBV11-2,ASSFGTYEQY
11,TRBJ1-1,TRBV14,ASSTSGNTEAF
12,TRBJ2-1,TRBV5-1,ASSLSGRLIEQF
13,TRBJ1-5,TRBV28,ASSSTVLSNQPQH